This T cell receptor (beta chain) comes out of a study of low-dose radiotherapy and immunotherapy resistance in tumors. Sample time point: before trial treatment. This clonotype was detected a few times. CDR1 is LGHDT, CDR2 YNNKEL, per germline (reference sequence). The CDR3 consists of 13 residues. V lost 4 bases to trimming and J lost 6 bases; unmatched junction nucleotides: 4. Alpha and beta chains were covered, as first-strand cDNA relied on TRAV- and TRBV-specific primers. TCRs underwent 15 to 25 PCR cycles of amplification with a constant-region primer and V-primer adapter. TCRdb used MiXCR to reprocess the reads, holding one entry per CDR3 protein. The data contain more than 45,000 distinct CDR3 sequences, about 23% of them singletons.

This TCR was sampled from a male donor with prostate cancer. The sequencing used PBMCs, collected before treatment. The chain has TRBV3-1 and TRBJ2-5; 8 bases map to TRBD1. The CDR3 region is CASSPQGAKTQYF. CDR3 bases: TGTGCCAGCAGCCCGCAGGGGGCGAAGACCCAGTACTTC.